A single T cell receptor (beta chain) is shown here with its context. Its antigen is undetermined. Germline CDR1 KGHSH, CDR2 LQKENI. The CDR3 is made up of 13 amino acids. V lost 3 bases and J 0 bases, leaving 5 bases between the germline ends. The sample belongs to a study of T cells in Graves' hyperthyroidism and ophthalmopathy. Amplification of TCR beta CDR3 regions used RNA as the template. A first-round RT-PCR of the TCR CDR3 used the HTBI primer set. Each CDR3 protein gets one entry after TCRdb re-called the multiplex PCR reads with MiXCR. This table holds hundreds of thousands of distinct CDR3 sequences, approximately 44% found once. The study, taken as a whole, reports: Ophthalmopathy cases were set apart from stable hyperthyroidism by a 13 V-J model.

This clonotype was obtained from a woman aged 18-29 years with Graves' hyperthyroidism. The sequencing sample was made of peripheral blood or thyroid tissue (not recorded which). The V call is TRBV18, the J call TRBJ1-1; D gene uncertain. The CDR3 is CASSPWVNTEAFF. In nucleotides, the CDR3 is TGTGCCAGCTCACCCTGGGTGAACACTGAAGCTTTCTTT.